Following are 27 T cell receptor beta chains from one sample sequenced in a study of blood T cell repertoires in COVID-19. TCRdb's copy holds only in-frame clones and misses some; the assay was immunoSEQ multiplex PCR. The profile shows tens of thousands of clones, over 65% of them singletons. Specimen: peripheral blood. These receptor sequences come from a man aged 65 to 79 with COVID-19, enrolled during active disease.

V gene TRBV28 combines with J gene TRBJ2-2; D may be TRBD1 (6 bases). V was cut by 6 bases and J by 2 bases, with 10 bases left in between. The germline gives CDR1 MDHEN, CDR2 SYDVKM. This CDR3 has 14 residues. The DNA for the CDR3 is TGTGCCAGCAGGTCCGGGACAAACACCGGGGAGCTGTTTTTT. Encoded protein: CASRSGTNTGELFF.

The chain is built from TRBV6-5 and TRBJ2-7; D might be TRBD1 (6 bases). Trimming cost V 2 bases and J 2 bases, with 10 bases left between them. CDR3 length: 14 residues. CDR1 is MNHEY and CDR2 is SVGAGI in the germline V gene. CDR3 DNA sequence: TGTGCCAGCAGTTACAACAGGGAGACCTACGAGCAGTACTTC. Its protein product is CASSYNRETYEQYF.

The chain couples TRBV28 to TRBJ2-7, with TRBD2 matching over 10 bases. This CDR3 region has 18 residues. V was clipped by 5 bases and J by 1 base; unmatched bases: 14. CDR1 is MDHEN and CDR2 is SYDVKM in the germline V gene. The CDR3 here is CASSPSGRANFGSYEQYF. In DNA, the CDR3 is TGTGCCAGCAGTCCAAGCGGGAGGGCCAATTTCGGGTCCTACGAGCAGTACTTC.

V gene TRBV11-2 combines with J gene TRBJ2-7; 8 nucleotides line up with TRBD2. Losses at the gene ends were 1 base for V and 4 bases for J; bases not matched to a gene: 9. The CDR3 has 16 residues. Germline CDR1 and CDR2: SGHAT and FQNNGV. The CDR3 DNA follows: TGTGCCAGCAGCTTAGGTTCGAGCGGGAGTCTTTACGAGCAGTACTTC. The encoded protein is CASSLGSSGSLYEQYF.

The chain couples TRBV5-6 to TRBJ1-3; no definite D call. In germline, CDR1 is SGHDT, CDR2 YYEEEE. CDR3 length: 18 residues. Trimming removed 0 bases from V and 0 bases from J, with 16 bases in between. Here the CDR3 reads CASSLGPRLLVSGNTIYF. The CDR3 coding sequence is TGTGCCAGCAGCTTGGGTCCCAGACTGCTCGTCTCTGGAAACACCATATATTTT.

The chain uses TRBV28 and TRBJ1-2; the match to TRBD1 covers 7 bases. J gave up 6 bases and V 6 bases, and 13 bases lay outside the gene matches. CDR1 is MDHEN and CDR2 is SYDVKM in the germline V gene. The CDR3 covers 15 residues. Written as DNA, the CDR3 is TGTGCCAGCAGCCGTCCGGGACAGAGTACTAATGGCTACACCTTC. It yields the protein CASSRPGQSTNGYTF.

This sequence joins TRBV28 and TRBJ1-3; D is ambiguous. This CDR3 spans 17 amino acids. CDR1 and CDR2 from the germline V gene are MDHEN and SYDVKM. The germline V and J ends were trimmed by 1 base and 0 bases, with 13 bases remaining between them. The CDR3: CASSLYPGKSSGNTIYF. The CDR3 DNA reads TGTGCCAGCAGTTTATACCCAGGCAAGTCCTCTGGAAACACCATATATTTT.

The J gene is TRBJ2-2, the V gene TRBV7-6; 10 bases align to TRBD2. Germline loops: CDR1 SGHVS, CDR2 FNYEAQ. The CDR3 spans 18 residues. Unmatched junction bases numbered 11, after V lost 3 bases and J lost 4 bases. This chain's CDR3 is CASSLVPRTSGITGELFF. As DNA, the CDR3 is TGTGCCAGCAGCTTGGTCCCCCGGACTAGCGGAATCACCGGGGAGCTGTTTTTT.

V gene TRBV14 combines with J gene TRBJ2-5; TRBD2 matches at 9 bases. The CDR3 contains 17 residues. From germline, CDR1 is SGHDN and CDR2 FVKESK. After removal of 0 bases from V and 4 bases from J, the junction contained 9 bases not matched to a gene. This chain's CDR3 is CASSQDFASGVGETQYF. The CDR3, as DNA: TGTGCCAGCAGCCAAGATTTCGCTAGCGGGGTCGGAGAGACCCAGTACTTC.

V and J are TRBV4-3 and TRBJ2-7; 9 nucleotides align to TRBD2. This CDR3 contains 14 residues. Germline CDR1 and CDR2: LGHNA and YSLEER. The V gene end was trimmed by 6 bases and the J gene end by 2 bases; junction bases not matched to a gene: 5. The chain's CDR3 is CASRIAGDPYEQYF. CDR3 sequence (DNA): TGCGCCAGCAGGATAGCGGGAGACCCCTACGAGCAGTACTTC.

This chain joins TRBV7-3 and TRBJ1-6; possible D gene TRBD1, 5 bases. V was clipped by 4 bases and J by 9 bases, with 16 bases between them. Germline V gene data show CDR1 as SGHTA and CDR2 as FQGTGA. CDR3 length: 15 residues. In DNA form, the CDR3 reads TGTGCCAGCAGCTCCGGACTGCTCGGGGGTTCACCCCTCCACTTT. Translation: CASSSGLLGGSPLHF.

The V gene is TRBV7-3, the J gene TRBJ2-7; 10 bases match TRBD1. With 5 bases clipped from V and 6 bases from J, the junction kept 10 bases outside the gene matches. This CDR3 has 15 residues. Per germline, CDR1 SGHTA and CDR2 FQGTGA. As DNA, the CDR3 is TGTGCCAGCAGCCCCACCGGGACAGGGGTCCGCGAGCAGTACTTC. Its translation: CASSPTGTGVREQYF.

V is TRBV28 and J is TRBJ2-1; D may be TRBD1 (6 bases). Deletions cut 6 bases from V and 0 bases from J, with 9 bases between. This CDR3 has 14 residues. The germline V gene has CDR1 MDHEN and CDR2 SYDVKM. The CDR3, as DNA: TGTGCCAGCAGCCCAGGGGTCTCCTACAATGAGCAGTTCTTC. Translating gives CASSPGVSYNEQFF.

This clone was seen a handful of times. The rearrangement links TRBV2 to TRBJ1-6, with 10 bases aligning to TRBD1. Trimming at V came to 7 bases and at J to 0 bases, leaving 3 bases not matched to a gene. CDR3 length: 16 amino acids. The germline V gene has CDR1 SNHLY and CDR2 FYNNEI. CDR3 in amino acids: CASKGDRGSYNSPLHF. For the CDR3, the DNA is TGTGCCAGCAAGGGGGACAGGGGCTCCTATAATTCACCCCTCCACTTT. The entire variable domain, with the rest obtained from reference TRBV2 and TRBJ1-6, is as follows: EPEVTQTPSHQVTQMGQEVILRCVPISNHLYFYWYRQILGQKVEFLVSFYNNEISEKSEIFDDQFSVERPDGSNFTLKIRSTKLEDSAMYFCASKGDRGSYNSPLHFGNGTRLTVT.

The J gene is TRBJ1-2, the V gene TRBV6-5, with 11 positions matching TRBD1. The CDR3 covers 15 residues. Germline V gene lookup returns CDR1 MNHEY and CDR2 SVGAGI. The J segment lost 7 bases and the V segment lost 5 bases, leaving 9 bases of the junction unmatched. CDR3 region: CASSQTGQGVRGYTF. The CDR3 DNA is TGTGCCAGCAGTCAGACGGGACAGGGGGTACGTGGCTACACCTTC.

The rearrangement links TRBV2 to TRBJ2-7; 9 bases line up with TRBD2. V was pared by 4 bases and J by 6 bases, with 7 bases of the junction left unmatched. The germline V gene has CDR1 SNHLY and CDR2 FYNNEI. This CDR3 has 14 residues. CDR3 protein: CASSVLAGSGEQYF. Here the CDR3 DNA reads TGTGCCAGCAGTGTTCTAGCGGGATCGGGCGAGCAGTACTTC.

The chain joins TRBV3-1 (or the pseudogene TRBV3-2) to TRBJ1-3; D is uncertain. Looked up from germline, CDR1 is LGHDT and CDR2 is YNNKEL (reference sequence). The V end was cut by 0 bases, the J end by 0 bases, with 9 bases between. CDR3 size: 16 residues. CDR3 residues: CASSQDGLISGNTIYF. For the CDR3, the DNA is TGTGCCAGCAGCCAAGACGGTCTGATCTCTGGAAACACCATATATTTT.

The chain couples TRBV29-1 to TRBJ2-1, with D tentatively TRBD1 (5 bases). V dropped 1 base and J dropped 9 bases, with 13 bases sitting between them. This CDR3 region has 13 residues. Germline V lookup: CDR1 SQVTM, CDR2 ANQGSEA. CDR3 coding DNA: TGCAGCGTTGAAGGGGGCAGGGCGGTTGAGCAGTTCTTC. Encoded protein: CSVEGGRAVEQFF.

The chain combines TRBV7-9 with TRBJ2-3, with 9 positions matching TRBD2. The germline gives CDR1 SEHNR, CDR2 FQNEAQ (reference sequence). This CDR3 contains 15 residues. With 6 bases clipped from V and 2 bases from J, the junction kept 6 bases outside the gene matches. The CDR3 reads CASSPSGINTDTQYF. The CDR3 DNA is TGTGCCAGCAGTCCTAGCGGGATAAACACAGATACGCAGTATTTT.

The V call is TRBV3-1 (or the pseudogene TRBV3-2), the J call TRBJ2-1; no clear D. V was pared by 1 base and J by 9 bases, with 7 bases between. The germline CDR1 and CDR2 sequences are LGHDT and YNNKEL (reference sequence). This CDR3 spans 12 amino acids. The CDR3 here is CASSQVLSEQFF. For the CDR3, the DNA is TGTGCCAGCAGCCAAGTCCTAAGTGAGCAGTTCTTC.

This chain links TRBV7-9 with TRBJ2-2; 10 nucleotides align to TRBD1. Germline V gives CDR1 SEHNR, CDR2 FQNEAQ (reference sequence). The CDR3 spans 16 residues. V was clipped by 5 bases and J by 4 bases; unmatched bases: 7. As DNA, the CDR3 is TGTGCCAGCAGCGGGGGGACAGGGGCGAGCACCGGGGAGCTGTTTTTT. It specifies CASSGGTGASTGELFF.

This clone was found once. CDR3 sequence: CAINRQGASGNTIYF. CDR3 bases: TGTGCCATCAACCGACAGGGGGCCTCTGGAAACACCATATATTTT. The chain carries TRBV10-3 and TRBJ1-3; 10 bases align to TRBD1. Trimming at V came to 7 bases and at J to 0 bases, leaving 3 bases not matched to a gene. Germline-derived CDR1 and CDR2 are ENHRY and SYGVKD. The CDR3 length is 15 residues.

The genes are TRBV5-1 and TRBJ1-1; 11 bases are a match to TRBD1. With 1 base clipped from V and 5 bases from J, the junction kept 4 bases outside the gene matches. In germline, CDR1 is SGHRS, CDR2 YFSETQ. The CDR3 totals 15 residues. In nucleotides, the CDR3 is TGCGCCAGCAGCTTGTGGACAGGGGGCGATACTGAAGCTTTCTTT. Protein product: CASSLWTGGDTEAFF.

This chain links TRBV4-2 with TRBJ1-4, with TRBD1 identical over 10 bases. Trimming cost V 4 bases and J 6 bases; bases outside gene matches: 8. The CDR3 is made up of 16 amino acids. Germline assignment: CDR1 LGHNA and CDR2 YNFKEQ. CDR3 DNA: TGTGCCAGCAGCCCCCGGGCCGGGACAGGGGATGAAAAACTGTTTTTT. This sequence encodes CASSPRAGTGDEKLFF.

This chain joins TRBV6-2 or TRBV6-3 and TRBJ1-1; D gene unclear. The CDR3 runs to 13 residues. CDR1 is MNHEY and CDR2 is SVGEGT in the germline V gene. The germline V and J ends were trimmed by 4 bases and 4 bases, with 10 bases remaining between them. CDR3 DNA: TGTGCCAGCAGTTCGCTAGGTAGCACTGAAGCTTTCTTT. Translation: CASSSLGSTEAFF.

The V gene is TRBV3-1 (or the pseudogene TRBV3-2), the J gene TRBJ2-2; TRBD1 is a possible D gene (6 bases). The germline V gene has CDR1 LGHDT and CDR2 YNNKEL (reference sequence). V lost 3 bases and J lost 8, with 16 bases in between. The CDR3 has 15 residues. CDR3: CASSHAGTFLGELFF. Written as DNA, the CDR3 is TGTGCCAGCAGCCACGCCGGGACATTTCTTGGGGAGCTGTTTTTT.

The chain has TRBV5-1 and TRBJ2-7; D perhaps matches TRBD2 (6 bases). The CDR3 totals 15 residues. Germline V CDR1 and CDR2: SGHRS, YFSETQ. V was pared by 0 bases and J by 3 bases, with 13 bases between. Here the CDR3 reads CASSLASAGSYEQYF. The DNA of the CDR3 is TGCGCCAGCAGCTTGGCCTCGGCGGGGAGCTACGAGCAGTACTTC.